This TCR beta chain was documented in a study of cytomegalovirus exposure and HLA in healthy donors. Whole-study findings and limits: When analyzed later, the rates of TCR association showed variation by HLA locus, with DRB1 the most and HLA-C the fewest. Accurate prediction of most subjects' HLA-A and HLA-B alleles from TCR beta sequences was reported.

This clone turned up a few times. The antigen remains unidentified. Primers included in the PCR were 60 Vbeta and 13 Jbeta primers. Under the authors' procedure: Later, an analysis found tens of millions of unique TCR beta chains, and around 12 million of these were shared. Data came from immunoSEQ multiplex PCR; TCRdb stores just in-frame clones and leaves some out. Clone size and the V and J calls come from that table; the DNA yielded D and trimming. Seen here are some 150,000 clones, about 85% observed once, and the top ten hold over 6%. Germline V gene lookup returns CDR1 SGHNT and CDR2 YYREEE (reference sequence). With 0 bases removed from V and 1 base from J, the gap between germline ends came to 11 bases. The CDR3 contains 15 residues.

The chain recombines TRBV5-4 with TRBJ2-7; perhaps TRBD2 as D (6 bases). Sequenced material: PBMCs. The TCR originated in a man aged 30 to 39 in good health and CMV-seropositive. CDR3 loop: CASSLVSGGSYEQYF. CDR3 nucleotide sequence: TGTGCCAGCAGCTTGGTATCTGGGGGGTCCTACGAGCAGTACTTC. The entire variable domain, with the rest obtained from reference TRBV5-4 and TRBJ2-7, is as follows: ETGVTQSPTHLIKTRGQQVTLRCSSQSGHNTVSWYQQALGQGPQFIFQYYREEENGRGNFPPRFSGLQFPNYSSELNVNALELDDSALYLCASSLVSGGSYEQYFGPGTRLTVT.